This T cell receptor (beta chain) was recorded in a study of cytomegalovirus exposure and HLA in healthy donors. Concerning this clone: The target antigen is unknown.

A multiplex PCR was run with 60 Vbeta primers and 13 Jbeta primers. Profiled with immunoSEQ multiplex PCR; TCRdb holds only in-frame clones, not every one. The sample carries over 100,000 clones, roughly four fifths recorded once. The CDR3 runs to 18 residues. The ends lost 2 bases at V and 5 bases at J; junction bases unmatched: 12. CDR1 LNHDA and CDR2 SQIVND come from the germline V gene (reference sequence). The study's findings and limits: It was reportedly the case that the classifier diagnosed cytomegalovirus status with high specificity and sensitivity. By HLA locus, TCR association rates varied in a later analysis, with DRB1 showing the most and HLA-C the fewest. In vitro confirmation showed a few CMV-associated chains to be CMV antigen specific. Cytomegalovirus-associated TCR beta chains were listed, numbering roughly 150.

This receptor was taken from a woman aged 45-65 years in good health and CMV-seropositive. The sequenced material came from PBMCs. This rearrangement joins TRBV19 to TRBJ2-2; 9 nucleotides match TRBD2. The CDR3 spells CASSIIGTSPAGTGELFF. CDR3 DNA sequence: TGTGCCAGTAGTATAATCGGGACTAGCCCGGCGGGTACCGGGGAGCTGTTTTTT.